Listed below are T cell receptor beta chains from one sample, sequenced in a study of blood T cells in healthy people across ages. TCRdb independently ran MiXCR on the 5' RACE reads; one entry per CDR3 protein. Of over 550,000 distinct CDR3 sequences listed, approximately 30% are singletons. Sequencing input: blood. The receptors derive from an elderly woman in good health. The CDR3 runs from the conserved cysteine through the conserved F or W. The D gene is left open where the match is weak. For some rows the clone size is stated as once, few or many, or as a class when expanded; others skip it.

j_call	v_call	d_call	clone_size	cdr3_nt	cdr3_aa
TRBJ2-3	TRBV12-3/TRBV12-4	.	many	TGTGCCAGCAGTTTAGGGGGGGCACGGGCAGATACGCAGTATTTT	CASSLGGARADTQYF
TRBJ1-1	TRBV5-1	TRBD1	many	TGCGCCAGCAGCTTAAAGACAGGGGAGAGGGCTGAAGCTTTCTTT	CASSLKTGERAEAFF
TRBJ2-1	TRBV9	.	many	TGTGCCAGCAGCGTCAGTGGAACTACCTTAAATGAGCAGTTCTTC	CASSVSGTTLNEQFF
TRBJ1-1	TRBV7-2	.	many	TGTGCCAGCAGTTTTGACAGCTCACAACGAGCTTTCTTT	CASSFDSSQRAFF
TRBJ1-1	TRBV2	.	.	TGTGCCAGCCGCCCGAGGGGTAAGGCAGCTTTCTTT	CASRPRGKAAFF
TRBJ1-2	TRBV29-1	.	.	TGCAGCGTTGAGCCTTTTACCGGCTATGGCTACACCTTC	CSVEPFTGYGYTF
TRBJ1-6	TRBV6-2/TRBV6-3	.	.	TGTGCCAGCAGTTTCGGCTCTCGGACCCCCCACTTT	CASSFGSRTPHF
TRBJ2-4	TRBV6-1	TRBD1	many	TGTGCCAGCAGACGAACCACCGGGACAGGGAAGTACTTC	CASRRTTGTGKYF
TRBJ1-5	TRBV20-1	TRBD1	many	TGCAGTGCTAGAACCGGGACAGGGGGCGCTTATCAGCCCCAGCATTTT	CSARTGTGGAYQPQHF
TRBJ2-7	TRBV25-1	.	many	TGTGCCAGCACGGGCGCAGGGACGTACGAGCAGTACTTC	CASTGAGTYEQYF